This is a list of T cell receptor beta chains from one sample in a study of response to subunit inactivated influenza vaccine. MiXCR, run by TCRdb on the RT-PCR reads, gives a single entry per CDR3 protein. The profile shows approximately 730,000 distinct CDR3 sequences, roughly 13% of them singletons. Sequences were derived from PBMCs from blood, sampled around 15 days before vaccination. All receptors come from a man in his fifties who received an inactivated influenza vaccine. Each CDR3 is given with its conserved first and last residue. Each record gives: clone size, D gene, J gene, V gene, CDR3 protein, CDR3 DNA. D genes are given only for firm matches. Only some rows state a clone size, as once, few, many or a class for expanded clones.

-	-	TRBJ2-1	TRBV12-5	CASSAGPGLSNEQFF	TGTGCCTCCTCCGCCGGGCCGGGACTCAGCAATGAGCAGTTCTTC
-	-	TRBJ2-3	TRBV12-5	CASAVAGTDTQYF	TGTGCTAGCGCCGTGGCAGGCACAGATACGCAGTATTTT
few	TRBD2	TRBJ2-1	TRBV20-1	CSARGTSGFEFF	TGCAGTGCTAGAGGGACTAGCGGTTTTGAGTTCTTC
few	-	TRBJ2-1	TRBV6-5	CASSYSDRGTSGYNEQFF	TGTGCCAGCAGTTACTCTGACAGGGGTACTAGCGGGTACAATGAGCAGTTCTTC
many	-	TRBJ1-2	TRBV5-1	CASSPPGPANYGYTF	TGCGCCAGCAGCCCTCCGGGCCCTGCTAACTATGGCTACACCTTC
-	-	TRBJ2-7	TRBV2	CASSERAGEQYF	TGTGCCAGCAGTGAAAGGGCCGGCGAGCAGTACTTC
many	TRBD2	TRBJ2-3	TRBV20-1	CSAGLAGADTQYF	TGCAGTGCTGGGCTAGCGGGGGCGGATACGCAGTATTTT
many	-	TRBJ2-3	TRBV11-2	CASSFMTDTQYF	TGTGCCAGCAGCTTTATGACAGATACGCAGTATTTT
few	TRBD2	TRBJ2-3	TRBV18	CASSPLGGGDTQYF	TGTGCCAGCTCACCACTCGGGGGGGGAGATACGCAGTATTTT
few	-	TRBJ2-1	TRBV5-1	CASNLPPNNEQFF	TGCGCCAGCAACTTGCCGCCGAACAATGAGCAGTTCTTC
-	TRBD2	TRBJ2-2	TRBV29-1	CSVEIGGRASGELFF	TGCAGCGTTGAAATCGGCGGGAGGGCCTCCGGGGAGCTGTTTTTT
-	-	TRBJ2-2	TRBV18	CASSPGDIPKTPGSCFF	-
-	-	TRBJ2-3	TRBV20-1	CSAKEGPDTQYF	TGCAGTGCTAAGGAGGGCCCAGATACGCAGTATTTT
-	TRBD2	TRBJ2-1	TRBV10-3	CAISSGLAGGNEQFF	TGTGCCATCAGCTCAGGACTAGCGGGGGGGAATGAGCAGTTCTTC
few	TRBD1	TRBJ1-2	TRBV14	CASSRTGLIPGYTF	TGTGCCAGCAGCCGGACAGGCTTAATTCCCGGCTACACCTTC
-	TRBD2	TRBJ2-7	TRBV10-3	CAISAGTPGGEQYF	TGTGCCATCAGCGCCGGGACTCCGGGGGGCGAGCAGTACTTC
-	-	TRBJ2-7	TRBV29-1	CSVEVGPYEQYF	TGCAGCGTTGAGGTAGGGCCCTACGAGCAGTACTTC
few	-	TRBJ2-4	TRBV18	CASSPPQENIQYF	TGTGCCAGCTCACCACCACAAGAGAACATTCAGTACTTC
few	-	TRBJ2-6	TRBV4-3	CASSQEDSFSGANVLTF	TGCGCCAGCAGCCAAGAGGACAGTTTCTCTGGGGCCAACGTCCTGACTTTC
-	TRBD2	TRBJ2-1	TRBV20-1	CSASYGTSNEQFF	TGCAGTGCTAGCTACGGGACTAGCAATGAGCAGTTCTTC
-	TRBD1	TRBJ2-7	TRBV20-1	CSAKTGAEQYF	TGCAGTGCTAAAACAGGGGCCGAGCAGTACTTC
-	-	TRBJ2-2	TRBV4-1	CASSQYATGELFF	TGCGCCAGCAGCCAGTATGCCACCGGGGAGCTGTTTTTT
-	TRBD1	TRBJ2-7	TRBV20-1	CSASRRTGNYEQYF	TGCAGTGCTTCCCGCAGGACAGGGAACTACGAGCAGTACTTC
many	-	TRBJ2-7	TRBV7-8	CASSPWTGSYEQYF	TGTGCCAGCAGCCCATGGACGGGATCCTACGAGCAGTACTTC
-	-	TRBJ1-2	TRBV19	CASSYLFEHYGYTF	TGTGCCAGTAGCTACCTGTTCGAACACTATGGCTACACCTTC
many	-	TRBJ1-2	TRBV7-8	CASSSSRDTVYGYTF	TGTGCCAGCAGCTCGAGCCGGGACACCGTCTATGGCTACACCTTC
many	TRBD1	TRBJ2-5	TRBV29-1	CSTTTGPVETQYF	TGCAGCACCACGACAGGGCCAGTAGAGACCCAGTACTTC
few	-	TRBJ2-5	TRBV3-1	CASSQSRAETQYF	TGTGCCAGCAGCCAAAGCAGGGCTGAGACCCAGTACTTC
few	-	TRBJ2-7	TRBV4-1	CASSQDEGAYEQYF	TGCGCCAGCAGCCAAGACGAGGGAGCCTACGAGCAGTACTTC
few	-	TRBJ1-3	TRBV2	CASSDRYTIYF	TGTGCCAGCAGTGATAGGTACACCATATATTTT
few	-	TRBJ2-3	TRBV7-9	CASSLSRGGLTDTQYF	TGTGCCAGCAGCTTAAGTCGCGGGGGCCTGACAGATACGCAGTATTTT
-	-	TRBJ2-7	TRBV21-1	CASSKALITFRGFSYEQYF	TGTGCCAGCAGCAAAGCGCTCATTACGTTTAGGGGCTTCTCCTACGAGCAGTACTTC
-	TRBD2	TRBJ2-3	TRBV20-1	CSARVLAGASQDTQYF	TGCAGTGCTAGAGTGCTAGCGGGGGCCTCACAAGATACGCAGTATTTT
few	TRBD2	TRBJ2-1	TRBV10-3	CATRLSGGAAYNEQFF	TGTGCCACCCGACTCAGCGGGGGGGCCGCCTACAATGAGCAGTTCTTC
-	-	TRBJ2-6	TRBV11-1	CASSSSVTGHSLSGANVLTF	TGTGCCAGCAGCTCGAGTGTTACGGGACACAGCCTCTCTGGGGCCAACGTCCTGACTTTC
-	-	TRBJ2-1	TRBV29-1	CSATSYNEQFF	TGCAGCGCTACTAGTTACAATGAGCAGTTCTTC
-	TRBD1	TRBJ2-1	TRBV11-2	CASTGGGSSYNEQFF	TGTGCCAGCACAGGGGGCGGAAGCTCCTACAATGAGCAGTTCTTC
few	TRBD1	TRBJ2-2	TRBV6-2/TRBV6-3	CASSLIGTGSNTGELFF	TGTGCCAGCAGCCTCATTGGGACAGGGTCGAACACCGGGGAGCTGTTTTTT
-	-	TRBJ2-7	TRBV12-3/TRBV12-4	CASSSPRGNEQYF	TGTGCCAGCAGTTCTCCGCGGGGAAACGAGCAGTACTTC
-	TRBD2	TRBJ2-2	TRBV11-2	CASSSARLAGAGELFF	TGTGCCAGCAGCTCCGCCCGACTAGCGGGAGCCGGGGAGCTGTTTTTT
many	-	TRBJ2-3	TRBV12-3/TRBV12-4	CASSLRSQASTDTQYF	TGTGCCAGCAGTCTTAGGTCGCAGGCGAGCACAGATACGCAGTATTTT
few	-	TRBJ2-7	TRBV10-3	CAISVRPLYEQYF	TGTGCCATCAGTGTTCGACCACTCTACGAGCAGTACTTC
-	TRBD1	TRBJ1-5	TRBV12-3/TRBV12-4	CASSLGSWQGVNQPQHF	TGTGCCAGCAGTTTAGGTTCGTGGCAGGGGGTCAATCAGCCCCAGCATTTT
few	TRBD1	TRBJ2-7	TRBV29-1	CSVQGQGDEQYF	TGCAGCGTTCAAGGACAGGGCGACGAGCAGTACTTC
-	TRBD1	TRBJ1-6	TRBV6-1	CASRTGAGSPLHF	TGTGCCAGCAGGACAGGGGCAGGATCACCCCTCCACTTT